This TCR beta chain was retrieved from a study of shared clonotypes between healthy human individuals (dated by TCRdb to 2020 to 2022). Background on the whole study: The cohort comprised a couple of women and a few men aged 18 to 49 years. For each donor, CD4 naive and CD4 memory were each run on three plates, CD8 naive on two plates, and CD8 memory on one plate. Blood TCR repertoires of roughly five healthy adults were deeply sequenced to estimate repertoire size and the extent of clonotype sharing between individuals. To increase sequencing depth and limit assay-specific biases, TCR repertoire library preparation and sequencing were carried out by different laboratories using diverse techniques. Per donor, leukapheresis produced somewhere between about 0.85 and 10 billion PBMCs.

V and J are trimmed by 3 bases and 4 bases, and the gene matches miss 6 bases of the junction. Looking up the germline V gene yields CDR1 SGDLS and CDR2 YYNGEE. From the cysteine through the phenylalanine, the CDR3 covers 14 amino acids. The DNA shown is the 42-base CDR3, in frame from base 1. Using the deep immunoSEQ assay, TCR CDR3 regions were amplified from genomic DNA by multiplex PCR. Genomic DNA extracted from each cell subset was distributed evenly over all wells of several immunoSEQ 96-well plates, and each plate served as one replicate. Each replicate PCR for sorted subsets received 150 to 250 ng genomic DNA, equal to about 29,000 T cell genomes. The purified libraries were quantified using a Qubit 3.0 fluorometer, sized with a Bioanalyzer 2100, and then quantified again using the KAPA Library Quantification kit. Each immunoSEQ 96-well plate was sequenced on its own single-read 150-cycle Illumina NextSeq 550 flow cell. The paper's processing steps were these. Because only junctional sequences without quality scores were contained in the immunoSEQ output, filtering matching that applied to full-length reads could not be performed. To assign V/J genes and CDR3, sequences were annotated against IMGT germline references using PyIR, a Python wrapper for IgBLAST v1.9. Reads were removed for weak V/J assignments (E-value above 1e-6), missing CDR3, stop codons, out-of-frame junctions, or ambiguous translated residues. V3J clonotypes were defined as sequences sharing the same inferred V gene, J gene, and CDR3 amino acid sequence. The percentage overlap between two repertoires was calculated by dividing the number of shared unique clonotypes by the size of the smaller repertoire. RTK rarefaction, the Chao1 estimator, and Recon v2.1 estimates of unobserved clonotypes were used to assess repertoire richness. OLGA was used to compute generation probabilities for all TCRbeta clonotypes that the gDNA method yielded from four donors. The table was pulled from immuneACCESS by TCRdb, which kept in-frame rearrangements only. Such tables lose some clones; where checked, under half of the loss comes from unresolved V genes, and the rest has no known cause. V, J and clone size derive from that table, while D and trimming were established from the DNA sequence. For this sample there are about 1.9 million clones; 90% to 95% appear just once. Of the sample, about 1.7% is held by the ten largest clones.

This clone was counted only a few times. Its binding antigen is unknown. Base qualities were left out, and no much larger clone turns up one base away. For the CD8 naive samples, CD45RO-negative cells were positively selected for CCR7, yielding a CD45RA+CCR7+ population from which TemRA cells were excluded. The donors were healthy, HIV-negative adults with no recently reported acute infections or vaccinations. All donors were Caucasian adults living in Nashville, Tennessee, USA. Blood was obtained by leukapheresis, after which PBMCs were separated by Ficoll-Histopaque density gradient centrifugation and cryopreserved in liquid nitrogen vapor phase. Purity and quantity of every magnetically sorted T cell population were checked by analytical flow cytometry. Genomic DNA was isolated from each sorted fraction and quantified by UV absorbance on a Nanodrop 2000c. Study-level results and caveats: The genetic and exposure-history diversity represented was limited by the small number of donors. Based on pairwise subsampling, the degree of clonotype sharing among donors was expected to be affected by sequencing depth. Sampling was restricted to blood, and TCR repertoires in tissues likely differ from the TCR repertoires found in blood. Naive subsets generally had larger estimated clonotype richness than memory subsets did. Higher generation probabilities were observed for clonotypes shared by all four sorted-subset donors than for non-shared clonotypes. Incomplete sequencing was indicated by rarefaction of sorted-subset datasets, despite the large sequencing depth. Sharing across several donors was observed for about 4.8% of naive CD4, about 4% of naive CD8, roughly 2.4% of memory CD4, and around 0.4% of memory CD8 clonotypes.

Rearrangement joined TRBV9 to TRBJ1-2; TRBD1 matches 7 bases in the middle. The sequence came from a man aged 18-30 years in good health. Some clones in this sample may be carry-over from other donors' samples. Sequenced sample: naive CD8+ T cells from PBMCs. What this sample's cell subset or site label stands for: CD45RA+CCR7+. The DNA sequence is given as TGTGCCAGCAGCGGTCGGACAGGAATCTATGGCTACACCTTC. This encodes CASSGRTGIYGYTF.